Sequencing of this T cell receptor beta chain was carried out in a study of blood T cell repertoires in COVID-19. For the study at large: Both acute and convalescent COVID-19 samples were obtained from the United States, Italy and Spain.

Those who participated ranged in age from roughly 18 to 90 years and resided in about two dozen US areas. Cohorts were determined from participant-reported clinical history. Two negative PCRs, clearance, or symptom resolution characterized the recovered Cohort 3 donors. This CDR3 comprises 14 residues. CDR1 is SGHRS and CDR2 is YFSETQ in the germline V gene. V was pared by 5 bases and J by 4 bases, with 13 bases between. Assay used: immunoSEQ multiplex PCR; TCRdb lists only in-frame clones, some missing. The repertoire consists of a few hundred thousand clones, with 87% occurring once and the leading ten covering more than 1%.

This chain joins TRBV5-1 and TRBJ1-5; perhaps TRBD1 as D (5 bases). The TCR comes from a woman aged 25 to 39 who had recovered from COVID-19. Input material: PBMCs or T cells enriched from blood (not recorded which). The CDR3 DNA sequence: TGCGCCAGCAGGGTCGACAGCACAAATCAGCCCCAGCATTTT. Protein sequence: CASRVDSTNQPQHF.